The clone carrying this TCR beta chain came up a few times. These data originate in a study of response to subunit inactivated influenza vaccine. One entry per CDR3 protein, called by TCRdb with MiXCR from the RT-PCR reads. The repertoire holds about 540,000 distinct CDR3 sequences, with roughly 25% as singletons. Deletions cut 11 bases from V and 6 bases from J, with 26 bases between. CDR1 and CDR2 (germline): ENHRY, SYGVKD. There are 16 residues in the CDR3. The data were also submitted as part of a second study, on T cells expressing NK-cell markers. That investigation notes: Production of TCR beta cDNA relied on 5'RACE template switching with UMIs.

Sequencing used CD4+ T cells sorted from PBMCs, obtained 11 to 12 days after vaccination. The chain combines TRBV10-3 with TRBJ2-1, with D maybe TRBD2 (7 bases). This TCR was sampled from a man in his fifties or sixties who received an inactivated influenza vaccine. CDR3 residues: CAAGATSSLGGNEQFF. Written as DNA, the CDR3 is TGTGCCGCGGGCGCGACTAGCTCCTTAGGGGGCAATGAGCAGTTCTTC.